These 24 T cell receptor beta chains originate from one sample sequenced in a study of blood T cell repertoires in COVID-19. The method was immunoSEQ multiplex PCR; TCRdb's version includes in-frame clones alone and lacks a portion of them. The table has 350,000 to 400,000 clones, approximately 93% seen once. Sequenced material: PBMCs or T cells enriched from blood (not recorded which). Source of these receptors: a woman between 40 and 55 years old who had been exposed to COVID-19.

The chain has TRBV6-5 and TRBJ1-2; D gene unclear. In germline, CDR1 is MNHEY, CDR2 SVGAGI. Trimming took off 7 bases at V and 6 bases at J, with 15 bases between the two ends. The CDR3 totals 13 residues. The CDR3 here is CASTLGKYNGYTF. CDR3 DNA sequence: TGTGCCAGCACCCTCGGGAAGTACAATGGCTACACCTTC.

This clone came up once. The V gene is TRBV6-5, the J gene TRBJ2-4, with a tentative D call TRBD1 (5 bases). V lost 6 bases and J lost 8, with 8 bases in between. The CDR3 totals 11 residues. The germline V gene encodes CDR1 MNHEY and CDR2 SVGAGI. The DNA of the CDR3 is TGTGCCAGCAGCAGGGCAGACATTCAGTACTTC. This codes for CASSRADIQYF.

V usage is TRBV10-3 and J usage is TRBJ1-4, with D possibly matching TRBD1 (6 bases). Per germline, CDR1 ENHRY and CDR2 SYGVKD. V shed 2 bases and J shed 0 bases, with 7 bases lying between them. This CDR3 comprises 15 residues. CDR3 region: CAISEEGATNEKLFF. CDR3 in DNA: TGTGCCATCAGTGAGGAGGGGGCAACTAATGAAAAACTGTTTTTT.

The V and J genes are TRBV7-2 and TRBJ1-1, with TRBD1 as a possible D gene (5 bases). Trimming cost V 2 bases and J 6 bases, with 13 bases left between them. Per germline, CDR1 SGHTA and CDR2 FQGNSA. CDR3 length: 14 amino acids. In DNA, the CDR3 is TGTGCCAGCAGCTTAAGGCAGGGAGGGCCTGAAGCTTTCTTT. Translating gives CASSLRQGGPEAFF. Full variable domain (missing parts from reference TRBV7-2 and TRBJ1-1): GAGVSQSPSNKVTEKGKDVELRCDPISGHTALYWYRQSLGQGLEFLIYFQGNSAPDKSGLPSDRFSAERTGGSVSTLTIQRTQQEDSAVYLCASSLRQGGPEAFFGQGTRLTVV.

The chain recombines TRBV7-2 with TRBJ2-7; a weak D match, TRBD2 (7 bases). Germline V CDR1 and CDR2: SGHTA, FQGNSA. There are 15 residues in the CDR3. Trimming cost V 1 base and J 3 bases, with 13 bases left between them. In DNA form, the CDR3 reads TGTGCCAGCAGCTTAGTGGGGGGGCTCCACTACGAGCAGTACTTC. This encodes CASSLVGGLHYEQYF.

The chain combines TRBV24-1 with TRBJ1-2; D gene ambiguous. CDR3 length equals 15 residues. Looked up from germline, CDR1 is KGHDR and CDR2 is SFDVKD. V lost 2 bases to trimming and J lost 2 bases, with 11 bases between them. This CDR3 is CATSDSRAGNYGYTF. In DNA, the CDR3 is TGTGCCACCAGTGATTCGCGGGCTGGGAACTATGGCTACACCTTC.

The chain has TRBV24-1 and TRBJ2-3; D possibly corresponds to TRBD1 (6 bases). The CDR3 is 13 amino acids. Germline loops: CDR1 KGHDR, CDR2 SFDVKD. The V end was cut by 7 bases, the J end by 2 bases, with 9 bases between. The CDR3 DNA reads as TGTGCCACCAGGGACAGTGACACAGATACGCAGTATTTT. It yields the protein CATRDSDTDTQYF.

This chain links TRBV12-3 or TRBV12-4 with TRBJ2-1; D unresolved. CDR3 length equals 10 residues. The ends were cut back, 8 bases at V and 7 bases at J, with 6 bases in the middle. The CDR3 DNA follows: TGTGCCAGCGGCCGAAATGAGCAGTTCTTC. Amino acids: CASGRNEQFF.

The chain is built from TRBV7-2 and TRBJ2-5, with TRBD1 matching over 8 bases. CDR3 length equals 15 residues. V lost 5 bases to trimming and J lost 6 bases; unmatched junction nucleotides: 11. From germline, CDR1 is SGHTA and CDR2 FQGNSA. Written as DNA, the CDR3 is TGTGCCAGCAGCGGTACAGGGGGAACAGGAAAGACCCAGTACTTC. Translated, it gives CASSGTGGTGKTQYF.

The V call is TRBV30, the J call TRBJ2-3; 14 positions match TRBD2. CDR1 and CDR2 (germline): GTSNPN, SVGIG (reference sequence). The J segment lost 3 bases and the V segment lost 0 bases, leaving 14 bases of the junction unmatched. The CDR3 runs 20 residues. CDR3: CAWSVGFPTSGRAGTDTQYF. CDR3 DNA sequence: TGTGCCTGGAGTGTAGGTTTCCCGACTAGCGGGAGGGCCGGGACAGATACGCAGTATTTT.

The chain uses TRBV7-9 and TRBJ1-5, with D unclear. V dropped 2 bases and J dropped 2 bases, with 7 bases sitting between them. Germline V gene sequence: CDR1 SEHNR, CDR2 FQNEAQ (reference sequence). The CDR3 consists of 14 residues. This chain's CDR3 is CASSLSSGNQPQHF. The CDR3 coding sequence is TGTGCCAGCAGCTTATCGTCAGGCAATCAGCCCCAGCATTTT.

This chain joins TRBV5-6 and TRBJ1-5, with 10 bases lining up with TRBD1. This CDR3 contains 18 residues. Looked up from germline, CDR1 is SGHDT and CDR2 is YYEEEE. J was trimmed by 0 bases and V by 6 bases; bases with no gene match: 12. Written as DNA, the CDR3 is TGTGCCAGCACCCGTAGGGACAGGGGTTCGAATAGCAATCAGCCCCAGCATTTT. Translation gives CASTRRDRGSNSNQPQHF.

Written as DNA, the CDR3 is TGTGCCAGCAGGGACACCGGGACTAGCGGGGACGGCACAGATACGCAGTATTTT. Translated: CASRDTGTSGDGTDTQYF. V and J are TRBV2 and TRBJ2-3; TRBD2 aligns across 13 bases. V shed 6 bases and J 1 base; nucleotides not matched to a gene: 10. CDR3 length: 18 amino acids. Germline assignment: CDR1 SNHLY and CDR2 FYNNEI.

V usage is TRBV4-3 and J usage is TRBJ2-2; D remains unclear. Trimming stripped 0 bases from V and 1 base from J, with 6 bases between. This CDR3 spans 15 amino acids. Per germline, CDR1 LGHNA and CDR2 YSLEER. This chain's CDR3 is CASSQDRGNTGELFF. Here the CDR3 DNA reads TGCGCCAGCAGCCAAGATCGAGGGAACACCGGGGAGCTGTTTTTT.

The chain is built from TRBV13 and TRBJ1-1; no firm D call. Germline V lookup: CDR1 PRHDT, CDR2 FYEKMQ (reference sequence). The V gene lost 6 bases and the J gene lost 4 bases, with 15 bases spanning the gap. This CDR3 is 14 amino acids long. For the CDR3, the DNA is TGTGCCAGCAGTTTTTCCGGTAACCCCACTGAAGCTTTCTTT. Translating gives CASSFSGNPTEAFF.

The chain links TRBV7-9 to TRBJ1-2; 12 bases agree with TRBD1. Germline V gives CDR1 SEHNR, CDR2 FQNEAQ (reference sequence). V was clipped by 1 base and J by 6 bases; unmatched bases: 3. This CDR3 comprises 15 residues. The CDR3 reads CASSLGGQGANGYTF. CDR3 in DNA: TGTGCCAGCAGCTTAGGGGGACAGGGGGCAAATGGCTACACCTTC.

The CDR3 DNA reads as TGTGCCAGCAGTACCGGACAGGGCCACTATGGCTACACCTTC. It codes for CASSTGQGHYGYTF. The rearrangement joins TRBV28 to TRBJ1-2, with 8 bases matching TRBD1. This CDR3 is 14 amino acids long. Germline V CDR1 and CDR2: MDHEN, SYDVKM. The J segment lost 3 bases and the V segment lost 5 bases, leaving 5 bases of the junction unmatched.

The V and J genes are TRBV4-1 and TRBJ1-5; 8 positions match TRBD1. The J segment lost 7 bases and the V segment lost 0 bases, leaving 5 bases of the junction unmatched. This CDR3 has 15 amino acids. In germline, CDR1 is MGHRA, CDR2 YSYEKL. Here the CDR3 DNA reads TGCGCCAGCAGCCAAGAGGACAGGGCTCAGCAGCCCCAGCATTTT. Encoded protein: CASSQEDRAQQPQHF.

The chain links TRBV2 to TRBJ1-2; 7 nucleotides agree with TRBD1. The germline V gene has CDR1 SNHLY and CDR2 FYNNEI. Unmatched junction bases numbered 1, after V lost 6 bases and J lost 3 bases. This CDR3 contains 12 residues. The DNA for the CDR3 is TGTGCCAGCAGAGGACAGGACTATGGCTACACCTTC. It encodes CASRGQDYGYTF.

The V and J genes are TRBV19 and TRBJ1-1, with 9 bases aligning to TRBD1. This CDR3 comprises 17 residues. With V trimmed by 5 bases and J by 1 base, 11 bases remained unmatched. Germline V gene lookup returns CDR1 LNHDA and CDR2 SQIVND (reference sequence). The CDR3 loop reads CASSPPPTGQGNTEAFF. The CDR3 bases are TGTGCCAGTAGTCCACCACCGACGGGACAGGGGAACACTGAAGCTTTCTTT.

The V and J genes are TRBV10-3 and TRBJ2-1; 7 nucleotides match TRBD2. Germline V CDR1 and CDR2: ENHRY, SYGVKD. Unmatched junction bases numbered 13, after V lost 6 bases and J lost 8 bases. The CDR3 is 15 amino acids. CDR3 sequence (DNA): TGTGCCATCAGCGGACTAGGAGGGGTTGGAGATGAGCAGTTCTTC. It yields the protein CAISGLGGVGDEQFF.

The chain combines TRBV5-1 with TRBJ1-5; the D gene is possibly TRBD1 (6 bases). Germline assignment: CDR1 SGHRS and CDR2 YFSETQ. Deletions cut 0 bases from V and 3 bases from J, with 10 bases between. CDR3 length: 15 residues. The CDR3 here is CASSLEGGNNQPQHF. CDR3 nucleotides: TGCGCCAGCAGCTTGGAAGGGGGTAACAATCAGCCCCAGCATTTT. The whole variable domain, remainder taken from reference TRBV5-1 and TRBJ1-5, is KAGVTQTPRYLIKTRGQQVTLSCSPISGHRSVSWYQQTPGQGLQFLFEYFSETQRNKGNFPGRFSGRQFSNSRSEMNVSTLELGDSALYLCASSLEGGNNQPQHFGDGTRLSIL.

The J gene is TRBJ1-2, the V gene TRBV3-1 (or the pseudogene TRBV3-2); D might be TRBD1 (5 bases). Germline CDR1 and CDR2: LGHDT and YNNKEL (reference sequence). CDR3 size: 14 residues. Trimming removed 3 bases from V and 6 bases from J, with 14 bases in between. The CDR3, as DNA: TGTGCCAGCAGCCAGGGAAGACAGTCCCATGGCTACACCTTC. Translating it yields CASSQGRQSHGYTF.

The CDR3 coding sequence is TGCGCCAGCAGCCACCTCGGACAGGGGGCAAGAGGTGAGCAGTTCTTC. Translated: CASSHLGQGARGEQFF. V gene TRBV4-3 combines with J gene TRBJ2-1; 11 nucleotides align to TRBD1. This CDR3 comprises 16 residues. Trimming cost V 3 bases and J 9 bases; bases outside gene matches: 10. Germline CDR1 LGHNA, CDR2 YSLEER.